The rows below give T cell receptor beta chains drawn from one sample of a study of T cell changes during pregnancy in multiple sclerosis. Profiled with immunoSEQ multiplex PCR; TCRdb holds only in-frame clones, not every one. The table lists around 44,000 clones, about 88% of them singletons. The sequencing here drew on CD4+ T cells from peripheral blood mononuclear cells, taken in the second trimester of pregnancy. The receptors were sampled from a female donor with multiple sclerosis, enrolled in a pregnancy study. Each CDR3 is given with its conserved first and last residue.

TRBV5-4	CASSLVTSGRGNEQFF
TRBV2	CASSLRPAGNQPQHF
TRBV19	CASSRTGDTDTQYF
TRBV6-6	CASSRGTVPREQYF
TRBV7-3	CASSLAGQLPYEQYF
TRBV28	CASIWGGSYNEQFF
TRBV7-8	CASSSTGTRKNTEAFF
TRBV4-2	CASSQERESEAFF
TRBV19	CASSRAGTYEQYF
TRBV20-1	CSAGGAWWQYF
TRBV9	CASSVGLAGPTITDTQYF
TRBV28	CASSFWGVGQPQHF
TRBV5-1	CASSPRTDPTYGYTF
TRBV5-4	CATRRTARGAYTF
TRBV19	CASRDITGRSTEAFF
TRBV4-2	CASSQERSGKETQYF
TRBV6-6	CGTERNENTEAFF
TRBV2	CASSERTGGGNQPQHF
TRBV19	CASSTQRQGLRDEAFF
TRBV5-1	CASSPDGGTGELFF
TRBV9	CASSVDPTSGAHNEQFF
TRBV4-3	CASSRTSGPYEQYF
TRBV19	CASSHRTSGRAPEQFF
TRBV7-2	CASSLDLTGFYGYTF
TRBV6-6	CASSYGEKETQYF
TRBV4-2	CASSQDLGQGGKLFF
TRBV30	CAWSLLGAGAQYF
TRBV6-5	CVSRETGGNTEAFF
TRBV7-9	CASSDYTGLGGNTGELFF
TRBV6-5	CASSRLVRGETQYF
TRBV5-1	CASSPTALNTEAFF
TRBV6-5	CASSLRTAPYGYTF
TRBV28	CASRPGGKLNTEAFF
TRBV18	CASSPGGQPQHF
TRBV28	CASSHLAQRPSNQPQHF
TRBV15	CATSREGPGGALQETQYF
TRBV5-1	CASSSRLAPREQYF
TRBV5-6	CASSRSGGITGELFF